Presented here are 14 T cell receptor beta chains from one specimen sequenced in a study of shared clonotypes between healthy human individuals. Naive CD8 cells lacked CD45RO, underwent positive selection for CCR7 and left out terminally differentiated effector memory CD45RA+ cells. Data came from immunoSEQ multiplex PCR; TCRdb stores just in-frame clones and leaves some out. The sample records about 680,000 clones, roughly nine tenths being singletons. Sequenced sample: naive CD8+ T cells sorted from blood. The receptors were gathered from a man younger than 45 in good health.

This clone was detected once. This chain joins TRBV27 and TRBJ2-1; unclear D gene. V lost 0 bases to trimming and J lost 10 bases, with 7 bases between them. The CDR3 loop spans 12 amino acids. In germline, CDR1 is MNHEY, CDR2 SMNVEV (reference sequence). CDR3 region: CASSLSGREQFF. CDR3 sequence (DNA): TGTGCCAGCAGTTTATCAGGGCGGGAGCAGTTCTTC.

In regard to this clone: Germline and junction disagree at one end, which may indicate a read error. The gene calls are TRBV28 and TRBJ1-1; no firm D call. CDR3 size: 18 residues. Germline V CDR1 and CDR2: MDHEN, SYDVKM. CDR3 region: CASSLFWDPSILNTEVFF. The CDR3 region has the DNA TGTGCCAGCAGTTTATTTTGGGATCCTTCGATACTAAACACTGAAGTTTTCTTT.

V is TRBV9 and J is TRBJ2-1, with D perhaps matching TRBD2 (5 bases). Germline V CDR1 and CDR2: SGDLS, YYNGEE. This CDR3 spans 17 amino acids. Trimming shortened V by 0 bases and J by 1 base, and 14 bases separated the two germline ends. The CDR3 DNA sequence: TGTGCCAGCAGCGTAGACCGAGAGGGCCTGTCCTACAATGAGCAGTTCTTC. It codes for CASSVDREGLSYNEQFF.

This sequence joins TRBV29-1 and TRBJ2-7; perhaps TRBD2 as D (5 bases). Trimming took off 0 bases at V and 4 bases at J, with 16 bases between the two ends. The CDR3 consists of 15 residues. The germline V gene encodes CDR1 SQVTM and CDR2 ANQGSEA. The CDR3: CSVEDRGGSSYEQYF. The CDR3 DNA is TGCAGCGTTGAAGATCGAGGTGGGAGCTCTTACGAGCAGTACTTC.

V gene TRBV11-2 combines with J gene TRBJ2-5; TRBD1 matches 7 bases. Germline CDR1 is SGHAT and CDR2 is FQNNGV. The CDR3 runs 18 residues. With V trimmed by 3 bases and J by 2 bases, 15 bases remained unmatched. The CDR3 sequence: CASSFPRVGRGIQETQYF. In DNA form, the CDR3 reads TGTGCCAGCAGCTTCCCCCGGGTAGGCAGGGGGATTCAAGAGACCCAGTACTTC.

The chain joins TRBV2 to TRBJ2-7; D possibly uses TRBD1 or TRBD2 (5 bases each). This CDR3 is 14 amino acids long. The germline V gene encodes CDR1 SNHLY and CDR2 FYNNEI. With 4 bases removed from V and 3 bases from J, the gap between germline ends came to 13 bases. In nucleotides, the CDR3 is TGTGCCAGCAGTGCAACGGGACCGATCTACGAGCAGTACTTC. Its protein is CASSATGPIYEQYF.

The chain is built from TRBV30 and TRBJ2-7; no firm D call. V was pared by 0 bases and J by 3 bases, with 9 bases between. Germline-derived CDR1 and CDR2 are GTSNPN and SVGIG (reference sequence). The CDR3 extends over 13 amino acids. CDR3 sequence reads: CAWSVTSFYEQYF. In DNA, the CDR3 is TGTGCCTGGAGTGTAACCAGCTTCTACGAGCAGTACTTC.

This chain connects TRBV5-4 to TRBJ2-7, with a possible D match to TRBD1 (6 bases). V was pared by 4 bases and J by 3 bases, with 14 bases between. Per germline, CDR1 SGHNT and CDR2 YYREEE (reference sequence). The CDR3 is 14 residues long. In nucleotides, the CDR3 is TGTGCCAGCAGCGATGAAAGGGGGAACTACGAGCAGTACTTC. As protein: CASSDERGNYEQYF.

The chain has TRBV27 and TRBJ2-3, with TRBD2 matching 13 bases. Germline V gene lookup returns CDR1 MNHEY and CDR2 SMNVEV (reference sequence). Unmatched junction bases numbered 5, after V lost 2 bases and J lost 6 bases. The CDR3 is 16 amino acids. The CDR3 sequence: CASSLILAGGRDTQYF. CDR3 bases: TGTGCCAGCAGTTTAATACTAGCGGGAGGGCGGGATACGCAGTATTTT.

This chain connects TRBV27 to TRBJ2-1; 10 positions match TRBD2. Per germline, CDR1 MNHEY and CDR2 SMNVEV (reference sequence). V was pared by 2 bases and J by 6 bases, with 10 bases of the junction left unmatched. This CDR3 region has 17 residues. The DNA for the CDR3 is TGTGCCAGCAGTTTACTTTCTCCTAGCGGGAGTGGCAATGAGCAGTTCTTC. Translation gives CASSLLSPSGSGNEQFF.

CDR3 nucleotide sequence: TGTGCCAGCAGTTTAGTTCCCAGGCTCGAGAGTAACGAGCAGTACTTC. Translation gives CASSLVPRLESNEQYF. The chain carries TRBV28 and TRBJ2-7; D uncertain. CDR3 size: 16 residues. CDR1 is MDHEN and CDR2 is SYDVKM in the germline V gene. The V end was cut by 2 bases, the J end by 5 bases, with 19 bases between.

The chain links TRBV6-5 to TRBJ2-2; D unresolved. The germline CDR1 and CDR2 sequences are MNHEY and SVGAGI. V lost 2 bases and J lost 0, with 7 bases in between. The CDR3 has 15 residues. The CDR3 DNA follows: TGTGCCAGCAGTTACCAGGCTGCGAACACCGGGGAGCTGTTTTTT. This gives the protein CASSYQAANTGELFF.

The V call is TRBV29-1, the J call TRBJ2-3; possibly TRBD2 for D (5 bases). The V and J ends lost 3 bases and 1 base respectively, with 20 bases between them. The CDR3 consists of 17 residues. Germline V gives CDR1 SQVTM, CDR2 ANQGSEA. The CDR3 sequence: CSVDTLGHGGRTDTQYF. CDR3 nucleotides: TGCAGCGTTGATACCTTAGGTCATGGAGGACGCACAGATACGCAGTATTTT.

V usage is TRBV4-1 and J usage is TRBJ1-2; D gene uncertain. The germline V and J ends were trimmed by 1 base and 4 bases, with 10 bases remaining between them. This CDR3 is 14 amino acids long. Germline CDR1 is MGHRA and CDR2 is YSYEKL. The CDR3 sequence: CASSQGPLAYGYTF. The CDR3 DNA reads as TGCGCCAGCAGCCAAGGACCCCTGGCCTATGGCTACACCTTC.